This record concerns one T cell receptor (beta chain) sequence. This sample stems from a study of T cells in Graves' hyperthyroidism and ophthalmopathy. In the ophthalmopathy cohort, Clinical Activity Score was at least 3, NOSPECS grade at least 4, and duration under 3 months. Using RNA transcripts as the source, TCR beta CDR3 regions were amplified. A set of HTBI primers served as the primers for a first-round RT-PCR of the TCR CDR3. TCRdb re-analysed the multiplex PCR reads in MiXCR, keeping a single row per CDR3 protein. The table includes roughly 600,000 distinct CDR3 sequences, 14% detected once. The CDR3 loop spans 13 amino acids. With 1 base removed from V and 7 bases from J, the gap between germline ends came to 8 bases. Germline loops: CDR1 SGHTA, CDR2 FQGNSA.

This clonotype was sampled from a woman aged 50 to 60 with Graves' ophthalmopathy. The chain carries TRBV7-2 and TRBJ1-5, with D uncertain. The material sequenced was blood. CDR3 region: CASSLVVAQPQHF. CDR3 DNA: TGTGCCAGCAGCTTAGTGGTCGCCCAGCCCCAGCATTTT.